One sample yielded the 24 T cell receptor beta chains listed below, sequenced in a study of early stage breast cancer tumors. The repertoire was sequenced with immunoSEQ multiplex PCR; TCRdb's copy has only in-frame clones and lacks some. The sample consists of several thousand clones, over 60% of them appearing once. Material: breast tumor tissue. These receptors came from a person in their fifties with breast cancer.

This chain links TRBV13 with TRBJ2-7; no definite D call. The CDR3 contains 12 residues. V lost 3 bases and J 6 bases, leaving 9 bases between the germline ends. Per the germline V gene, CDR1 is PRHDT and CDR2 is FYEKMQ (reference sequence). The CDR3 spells CASSLQGAEQYF. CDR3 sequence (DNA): TGTGCCAGCAGCTTGCAAGGTGCCGAGCAGTACTTC.

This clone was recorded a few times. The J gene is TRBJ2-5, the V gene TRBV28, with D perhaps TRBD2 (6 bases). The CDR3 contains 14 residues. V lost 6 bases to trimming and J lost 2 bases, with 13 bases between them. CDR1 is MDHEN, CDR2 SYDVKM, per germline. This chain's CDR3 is CASSRGTYQETQYF. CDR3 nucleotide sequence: TGTGCCAGCAGCCGCGGGACCTATCAAGAGACCCAGTACTTC.

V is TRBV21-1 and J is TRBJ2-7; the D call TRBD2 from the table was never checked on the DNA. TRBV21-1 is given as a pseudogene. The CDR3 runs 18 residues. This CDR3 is CASSKFALAGLASHEQYF. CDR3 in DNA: TGTGCCAGCAGCAAATTCGCTCTTGCAGGACTAGCGTCCCACGAGCAGTACTTC.

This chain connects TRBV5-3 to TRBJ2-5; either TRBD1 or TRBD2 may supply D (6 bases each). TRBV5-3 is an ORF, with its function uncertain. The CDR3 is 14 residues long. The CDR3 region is CASWWQGRLETQYF. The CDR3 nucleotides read TGTGCTTCGTGGTGGCAGGGGAGGTTGGAGACCCAGTACTTC.

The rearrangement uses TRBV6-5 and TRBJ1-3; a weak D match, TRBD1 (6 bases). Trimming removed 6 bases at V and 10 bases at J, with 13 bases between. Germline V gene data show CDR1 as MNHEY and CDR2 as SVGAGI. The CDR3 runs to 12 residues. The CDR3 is CASRATGTTIYF. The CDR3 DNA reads TGTGCCAGCAGGGCCACCGGGACAACCATATATTTT.

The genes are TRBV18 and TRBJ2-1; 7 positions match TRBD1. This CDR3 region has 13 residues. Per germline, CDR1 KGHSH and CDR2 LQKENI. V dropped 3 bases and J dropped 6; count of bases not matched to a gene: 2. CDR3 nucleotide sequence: TGTGCCAGCTCACCGGGGACAGTCAATGAGCAGTTCTTC. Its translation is CASSPGTVNEQFF.

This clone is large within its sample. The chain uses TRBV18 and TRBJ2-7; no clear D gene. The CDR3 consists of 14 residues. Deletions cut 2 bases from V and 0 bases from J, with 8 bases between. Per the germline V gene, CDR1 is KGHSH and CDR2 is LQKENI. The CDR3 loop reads CASSPSSHSYEQYF. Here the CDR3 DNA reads TGTGCCAGCTCACCAAGTTCCCACTCCTACGAGCAGTACTTC.

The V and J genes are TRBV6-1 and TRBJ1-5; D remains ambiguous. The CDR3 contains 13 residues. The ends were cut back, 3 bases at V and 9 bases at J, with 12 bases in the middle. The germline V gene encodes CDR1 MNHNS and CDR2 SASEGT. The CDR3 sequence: CASSEGSFSPQHF. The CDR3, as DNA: TGTGCCAGCAGTGAGGGCAGCTTCTCGCCCCAGCATTTT.

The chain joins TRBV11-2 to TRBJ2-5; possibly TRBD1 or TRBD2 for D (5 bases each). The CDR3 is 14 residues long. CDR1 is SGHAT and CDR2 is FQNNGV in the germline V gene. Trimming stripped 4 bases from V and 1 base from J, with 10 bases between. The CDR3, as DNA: TGTGCCAGCAGCTCAGCGGACACCCAAGAGACCCAGTACTTC. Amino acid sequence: CASSSADTQETQYF. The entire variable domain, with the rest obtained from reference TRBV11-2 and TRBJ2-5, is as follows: EAGVAQSPRYKIIEKRQSVAFWCNPISGHATLYWYQQILGQGPKLLIQFQNNGVVDDSQLPKDRFSAERLKGVDSTLKIQPAKLEDSAVYLCASSSADTQETQYFGPGTRLLVL.

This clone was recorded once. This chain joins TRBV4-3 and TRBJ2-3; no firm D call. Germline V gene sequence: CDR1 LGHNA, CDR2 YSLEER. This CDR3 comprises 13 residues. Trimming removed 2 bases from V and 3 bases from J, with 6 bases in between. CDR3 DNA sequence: TGCGCCAGCAGCCAATACCTTACAGATACGCAGTATTTT. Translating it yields CASSQYLTDTQYF.

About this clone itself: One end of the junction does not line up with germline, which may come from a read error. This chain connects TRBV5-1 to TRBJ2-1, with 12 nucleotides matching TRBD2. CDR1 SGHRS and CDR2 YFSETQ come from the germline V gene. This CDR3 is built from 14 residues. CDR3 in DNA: TGCGCCAGCAGCCTACTAGCTAGCGGGGGGGAGTATATCTTC. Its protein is CASSLLASGGEYIF.

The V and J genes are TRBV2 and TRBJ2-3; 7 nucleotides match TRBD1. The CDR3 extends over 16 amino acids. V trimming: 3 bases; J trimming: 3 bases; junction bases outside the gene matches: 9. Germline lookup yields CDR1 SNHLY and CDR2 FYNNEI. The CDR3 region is CASSDRGGLRTDTQYF. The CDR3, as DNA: TGTGCCAGCAGTGATCGAGGGGGCCTACGGACAGATACGCAGTATTTT.

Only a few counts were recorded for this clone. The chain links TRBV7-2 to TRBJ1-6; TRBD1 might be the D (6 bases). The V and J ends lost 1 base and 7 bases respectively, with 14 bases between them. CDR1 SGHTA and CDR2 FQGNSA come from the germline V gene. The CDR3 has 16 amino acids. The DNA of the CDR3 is TGTGCCAGCAGCTTAGTGTTCGGGGGGCGGAATTCACCCCTCCACTTT. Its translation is CASSLVFGGRNSPLHF.

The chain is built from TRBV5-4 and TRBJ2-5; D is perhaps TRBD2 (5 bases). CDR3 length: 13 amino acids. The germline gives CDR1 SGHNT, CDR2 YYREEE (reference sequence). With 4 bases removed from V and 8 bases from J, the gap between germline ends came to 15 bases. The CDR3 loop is CASSPGDGGTQYF. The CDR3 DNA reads TGTGCCAGCAGCCCCGGTGACGGAGGAACCCAGTACTTC.

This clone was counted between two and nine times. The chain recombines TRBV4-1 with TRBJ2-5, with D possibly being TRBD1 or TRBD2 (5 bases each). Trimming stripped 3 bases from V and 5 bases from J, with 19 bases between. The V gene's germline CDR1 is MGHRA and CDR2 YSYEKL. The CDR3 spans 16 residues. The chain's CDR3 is CASSQVHIQGRETQYF. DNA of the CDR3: TGCGCCAGCAGCCAGGTCCACATTCAGGGACGGGAGACCCAGTACTTC.

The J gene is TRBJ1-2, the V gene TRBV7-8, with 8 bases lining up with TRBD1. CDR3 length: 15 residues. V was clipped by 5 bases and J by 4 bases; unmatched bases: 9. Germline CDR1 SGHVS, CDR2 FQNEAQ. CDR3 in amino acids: CASSLSRGRSYGYTF. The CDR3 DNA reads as TGTGCCAGCAGCCTGTCCAGGGGGCGAAGCTATGGCTACACCTTC.

CDR3 amino acids: CASRPGQGLYEQYF. DNA of the CDR3: TGTGCCAGCCGACCGGGACAGGGTTTGTACGAGCAGTACTTC. This rearrangement joins TRBV2 to TRBJ2-7; 9 bases match TRBD1. Trimming removed 8 bases from V and 4 bases from J; junction bases left unmatched: 9. From germline, CDR1 is SNHLY and CDR2 FYNNEI. This CDR3 has 14 residues. The variable domain in full, completed from reference TRBV2 and TRBJ2-7, reads EPEVTQTPSHQVTQMGQEVILRCVPISNHLYFYWYRQILGQKVEFLVSFYNNEISEKSEIFDDQFSVERPDGSNFTLKIRSTKLEDSAMYFCASRPGQGLYEQYFGPGTRLTVT.

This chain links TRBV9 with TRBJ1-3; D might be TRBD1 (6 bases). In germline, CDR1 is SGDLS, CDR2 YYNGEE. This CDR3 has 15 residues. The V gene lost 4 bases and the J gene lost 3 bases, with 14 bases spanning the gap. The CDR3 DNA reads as TGTGCCAGCAGCCCGAGTACAGGGCTTGGAAACACCATATATTTT. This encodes CASSPSTGLGNTIYF.

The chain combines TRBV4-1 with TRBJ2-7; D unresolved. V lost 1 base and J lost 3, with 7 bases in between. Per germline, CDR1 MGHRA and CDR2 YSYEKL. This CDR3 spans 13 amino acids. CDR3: CASSQGGYYEQYF. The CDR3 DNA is TGCGCCAGCAGCCAAGGAGGATACTACGAGCAGTACTTC.

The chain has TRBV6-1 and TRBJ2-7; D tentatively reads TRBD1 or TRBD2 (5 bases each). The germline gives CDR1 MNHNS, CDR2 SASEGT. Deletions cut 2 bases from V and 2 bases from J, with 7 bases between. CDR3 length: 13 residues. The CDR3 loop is CASSERDPYEQYF. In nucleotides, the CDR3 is TGTGCCAGCAGTGAACGGGACCCCTACGAGCAGTACTTC.

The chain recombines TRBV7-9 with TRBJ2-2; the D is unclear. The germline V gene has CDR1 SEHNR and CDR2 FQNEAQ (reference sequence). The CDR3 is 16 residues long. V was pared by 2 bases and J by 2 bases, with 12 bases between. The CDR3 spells CASSLRRGLNTGELFF. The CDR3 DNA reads TGTGCCAGCAGCTTACGGCGTGGGTTAAACACCGGGGAGCTGTTTTTT.

The CDR3 protein is CASSQTDRDAGELFF. The CDR3 bases are TGTGCCAGCAGCCAAACAGACAGGGACGCCGGGGAGCTGTTTTTT. This sequence joins TRBV4-2 and TRBJ2-2; 7 nucleotides align to TRBD1. The V and J ends lost 2 bases and 6 bases, in that order; junction bases with no gene match: 6. The CDR3 has 15 amino acids. Germline V gene lookup returns CDR1 LGHNA and CDR2 YNFKEQ.

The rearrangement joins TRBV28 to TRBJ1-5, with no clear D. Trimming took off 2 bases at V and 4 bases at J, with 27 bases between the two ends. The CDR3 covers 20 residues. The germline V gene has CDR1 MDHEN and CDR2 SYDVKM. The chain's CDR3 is CASSLRRRPTTGEANQPQHF. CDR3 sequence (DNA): TGTGCCAGCAGTTTAAGGCGAAGACCGACCACCGGGGAAGCAAATCAGCCCCAGCATTTT. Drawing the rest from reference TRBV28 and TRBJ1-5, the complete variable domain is DVKVTQSSRYLVKRTGEKVFLECVQDMDHENMFWYRQDPGLGLRLIYFSYDVKMKEKGDIPEGYSVSREKKERFSLILESASTNQTSMYLCASSLRRRPTTGEANQPQHFGDGTRLSIL.

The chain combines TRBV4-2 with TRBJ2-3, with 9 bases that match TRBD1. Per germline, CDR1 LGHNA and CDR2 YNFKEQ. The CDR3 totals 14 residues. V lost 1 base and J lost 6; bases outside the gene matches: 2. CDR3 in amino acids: CASSQGGTGDTQYF. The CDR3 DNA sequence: TGTGCCAGCAGCCAAGGGGGGACAGGGGATACGCAGTATTTT.